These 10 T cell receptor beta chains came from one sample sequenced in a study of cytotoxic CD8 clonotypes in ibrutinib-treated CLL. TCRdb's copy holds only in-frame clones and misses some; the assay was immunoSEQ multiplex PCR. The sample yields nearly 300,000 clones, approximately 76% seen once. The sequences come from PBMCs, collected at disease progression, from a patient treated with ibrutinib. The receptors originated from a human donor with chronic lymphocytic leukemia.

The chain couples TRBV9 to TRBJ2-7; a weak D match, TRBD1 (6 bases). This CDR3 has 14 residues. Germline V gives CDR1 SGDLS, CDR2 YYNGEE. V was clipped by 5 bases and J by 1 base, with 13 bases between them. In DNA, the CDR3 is TGTGCCAGCAGTGACACAGGGCTTTCCTACGAGCAGTACTTC. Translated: CASSDTGLSYEQYF.

The CDR3: CASSQFRAGRDEQYF. The DNA of the CDR3 is TGTGCCAGCAGTCAATTTAGGGCGGGAAGGGACGAGCAGTACTTC. The chain couples TRBV6-1 to TRBJ2-7, with D maybe TRBD2 (6 bases). Germline V gene lookup returns CDR1 MNHNS and CDR2 SASEGT. The germline V and J ends were trimmed by 5 bases and 5 bases, with 19 bases remaining between them. The CDR3 contains 15 residues.

In nucleotides, the CDR3 is TGTGCCAGTACCCTGACGCTAATGAACACTGAAGCTTTCTTT. Translation gives CASTLTLMNTEAFF. The gene calls are TRBV19 and TRBJ1-1; D unclear. V was cut by 7 bases and J by 0 bases, with 12 bases left in between. The V gene's germline CDR1 is LNHDA and CDR2 SQIVND (reference sequence). The CDR3 contains 14 residues.

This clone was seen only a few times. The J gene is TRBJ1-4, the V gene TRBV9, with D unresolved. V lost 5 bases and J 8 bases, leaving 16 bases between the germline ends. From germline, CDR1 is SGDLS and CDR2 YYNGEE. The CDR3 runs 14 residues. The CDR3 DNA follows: TGTGCCAGCAGTGGAGGACCCAGGCTGGAAAAACTGTTTTTT. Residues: CASSGGPRLEKLFF.

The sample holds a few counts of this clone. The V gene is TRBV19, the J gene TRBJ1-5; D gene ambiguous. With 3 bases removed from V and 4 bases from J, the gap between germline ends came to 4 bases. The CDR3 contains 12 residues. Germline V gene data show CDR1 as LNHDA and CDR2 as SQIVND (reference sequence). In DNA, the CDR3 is TGTGCCAGTAGTATGGGTAATCAGCCCCAGCATTTT. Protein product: CASSMGNQPQHF.

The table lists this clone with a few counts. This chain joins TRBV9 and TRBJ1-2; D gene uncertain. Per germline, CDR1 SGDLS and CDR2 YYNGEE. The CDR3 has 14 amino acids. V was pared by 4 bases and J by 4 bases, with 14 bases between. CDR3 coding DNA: TGTGCCAGCAGCCTGGTCTCATACGGCTATGGCTACACCTTC. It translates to CASSLVSYGYGYTF.

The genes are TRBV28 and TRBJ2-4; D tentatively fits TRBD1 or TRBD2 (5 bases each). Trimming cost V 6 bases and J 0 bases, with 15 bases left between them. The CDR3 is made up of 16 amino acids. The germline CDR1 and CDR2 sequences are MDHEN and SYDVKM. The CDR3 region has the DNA TGTGCCAGCAGCTACCCCGGGGCCATAGCCAAAAACATTCAGTACTTC. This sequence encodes CASSYPGAIAKNIQYF. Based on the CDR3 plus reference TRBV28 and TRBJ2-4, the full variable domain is DVKVTQSSRYLVKRTGEKVFLECVQDMDHENMFWYRQDPGLGLRLIYFSYDVKMKEKGDIPEGYSVSREKKERFSLILESASTNQTSMYLCASSYPGAIAKNIQYFGAGTRLSVL.

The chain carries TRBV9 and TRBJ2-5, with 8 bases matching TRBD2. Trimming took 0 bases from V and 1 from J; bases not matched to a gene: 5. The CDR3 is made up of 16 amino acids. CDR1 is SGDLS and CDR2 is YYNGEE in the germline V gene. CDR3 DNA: TGTGCCAGCAGCGTAGGGTTGCGGGGGGCCCAAGAGACCCAGTACTTC. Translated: CASSVGLRGAQETQYF.

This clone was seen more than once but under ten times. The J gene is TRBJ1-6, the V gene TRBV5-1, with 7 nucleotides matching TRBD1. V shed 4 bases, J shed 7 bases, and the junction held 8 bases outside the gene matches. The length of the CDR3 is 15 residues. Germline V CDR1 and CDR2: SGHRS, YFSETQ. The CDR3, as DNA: TGCGCCAGCAGCCCCGACAGGGTCGGAAATTCACCCCTCCACTTT. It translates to CASSPDRVGNSPLHF.

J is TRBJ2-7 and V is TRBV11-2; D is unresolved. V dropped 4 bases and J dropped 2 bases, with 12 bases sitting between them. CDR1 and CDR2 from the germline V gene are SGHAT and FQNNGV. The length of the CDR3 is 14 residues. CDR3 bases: TGTGCCAGCAGCTCCCCCGGGTTGACCTACGAGCAGTACTTC. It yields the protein CASSSPGLTYEQYF.